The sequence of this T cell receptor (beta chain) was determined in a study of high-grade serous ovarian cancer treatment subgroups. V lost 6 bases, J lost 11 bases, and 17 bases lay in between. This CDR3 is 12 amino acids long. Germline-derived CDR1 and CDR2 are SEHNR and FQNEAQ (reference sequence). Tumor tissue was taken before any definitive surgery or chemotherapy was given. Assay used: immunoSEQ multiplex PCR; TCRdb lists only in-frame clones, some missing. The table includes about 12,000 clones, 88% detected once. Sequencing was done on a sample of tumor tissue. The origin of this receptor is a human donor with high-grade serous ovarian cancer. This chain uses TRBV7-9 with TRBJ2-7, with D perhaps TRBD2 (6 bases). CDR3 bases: TGTGCCAGCAGTCGTGAATCTAGCGTGGAGTACTTC. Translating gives CASSRESSVEYF.